This T cell receptor (beta chain) was sequenced for a study of early T cells in non-severe SARS-CoV-2 infection. Study in general: Chains were not paired, and sequencing was done on bulk RNA from unsorted whole blood. Overall study results and limits: VDJdb-based matching was biased toward anti-spike CD8 responses and missed private and CD4 specificities.

This clonotype came up many times. The antigen is not known. V was trimmed by 1 base and J by 8 bases, leaving 17 bases between them. The germline CDR1 and CDR2 sequences are MNHEY and SVGAGI. The length of the CDR3 is 15 residues. cDNA molecules, individually, were tagged with unique molecular identifiers. TCRdb independently ran MiXCR on the 5' RACE reads; one entry per CDR3 protein. The data contain more than 25,000 distinct CDR3 sequences, under 6% of them seen just once; the ten biggest clones take up about 5.8%. The source is an adult who was a healthcare worker with PCR-confirmed SARS-CoV-2 infection or an uninfected control (not recorded which). Sequences were obtained from whole blood. V is TRBV6-5 and J is TRBJ1-2; tentatively, D is TRBD1 (5 bases). CDR3 sequence: CASSYLLTGTAGYTF. Written as DNA, the CDR3 is TGTGCCAGCAGTTACTTACTAACCGGGACCGCGGGCTACACCTTC.